The rows below give T cell receptor beta chains drawn from one sample of a study of blood T cell repertoires in COVID-19. TCRdb's table, derived via immunoSEQ multiplex PCR, lists solely in-frame clones and lacks some. In the table there are roughly 120,000 clones, about 91% of which are singletons. Source material: peripheral blood. The receptors shown here come from a woman aged 50 to 65 with active or convalescent COVID-19. CDR3s include the opening cysteine and the closing phenylalanine or tryptophan. Fields, in order: J gene, D gene, clone size, V gene, CDR3 DNA, CDR3 protein. The D gene is left open where the match is weak. Clone size is stated in some rows and not others, as once, few, many or a class when expanded.

>TRBJ1-3|TRBD1|NA|TRBV5-1
TGCGCCAGCAGCTCGGACGGGACAGGTTTCTCTGGAAACACCATATATTTT
CASSSDGTGFSGNTIYF
>TRBJ1-1|TRBD1|NA|TRBV6-6
TGTGCCAGCAGTTACTCTACAGGGGGCGGCACTGAAGCTTTCTTT
CASSYSTGGGTEAFF
>TRBJ1-1|NA|NA|TRBV3-1/TRBV3-2
TGTGCCAGCAGCCAATCCGGACTGGCTGAAGCTTTCTTT
CASSQSGLAEAFF
>TRBJ1-1|TRBD1|NA|TRBV9
TGTGCCAGCAGCGTTGGGACAGGGGTTTACACTGAAGCTTTCTTT
CASSVGTGVYTEAFF
>TRBJ1-2|TRBD1|NA|TRBV3-1/TRBV3-2
TGTGCCAGCAGCCGACAGGGCGATGGCTACACCTTC
CASSRQGDGYTF
>TRBJ2-7|TRBD2|NA|TRBV3-1/TRBV3-2
TGTGCCAGCAGCTTGGGACTAGCGGCAACTCTCCAGCAGTACTTC
CASSLGLAATLQQYF
>TRBJ2-7|NA|NA|TRBV5-6
TGTGCCAGCAGCTTGGACCTACGGGGATACGAGCAGTACTTC
CASSLDLRGYEQYF
>TRBJ2-5|NA|NA|TRBV2
TGTGCCAGCAGTGAATCATCACAGCGGGAGACCCAGTACTTC
CASSESSQRETQYF
>TRBJ2-3|NA|NA|TRBV9
TGTGCCAGCAGCCCGTTGGAGGTAGATACGCAGTATTTT
CASSPLEVDTQYF
>TRBJ2-2|NA|NA|TRBV10-3
TGTGCCAGTACTAGCACCGGGGAGCTGTTTTTT
CASTSTGELFF
>TRBJ2-7|TRBD2|NA|TRBV24-1
TGTGCCACCAGTGACCCGACTAGCGGGAGTAGCGAGCAGTACTTC
CATSDPTSGSSEQYF
>TRBJ2-7|TRBD2|NA|TRBV2
TGTGCCAGCAGTCAGACTAGCGGGATAGGCGAGCAGTACTTC
CASSQTSGIGEQYF
>TRBJ2-7|NA|NA|TRBV14
TGTGCCAGCAGCCTCAGGGATTCTCGCGAGCAGTACTTC
CASSLRDSREQYF
>TRBJ2-1|NA|NA|TRBV30
TGTGCCTGGACCATACAAAATGAGCAGTTCTTC
CAWTIQNEQFF
>TRBJ2-1|NA|NA|TRBV6-1
TGTGCCAGCAGCCGTGGGGGGGCCCGGCAGTTCTTC
CASSRGGARQFF
>TRBJ2-7|NA|NA|TRBV28
TGTGCCAGCAGTTTATACGGAGCCTACGAGCAGTACTTC
CASSLYGAYEQYF
>TRBJ1-1|NA|NA|TRBV10-3
TGTGCCATCAGTGAGTCGAGGGGAGGGAGGGGAGGTGAAGCTTTCTTT
CAISESRGGRGGEAFF
>TRBJ1-2|NA|NA|TRBV23-1
TGCGCCACTCACTCGGACAGATATAGAGACTACACCTTC
CATHSDRYRDYTF
>TRBJ2-5|TRBD1|NA|TRBV24-1
TGTGCCACCAGTCGAGGGGGCACTGAGACCCAGTACTTC
CATSRGGTETQYF
>TRBJ2-1|NA|NA|TRBV4-1
TGCGCCCGCCCCAGGTTTTCCTACAATGAGCAGTTCTTC
CARPRFSYNEQFF
>TRBJ1-4|NA|once|TRBV6-1
TGTGCCAGCAGTGACGGAGGCGGGCCGTGGGAAAAACTGTTTTTT
CASSDGGGPWEKLFF
>TRBJ2-1|NA|NA|TRBV9
TGTGCCAGCAGCGTAGGCCCAGACAATGAGCAGTTCTTC
CASSVGPDNEQFF
>TRBJ2-3|NA|NA|TRBV28
TGTGCCAGCAGTTTGGGAGGCAGGACGCAGTATTTT
CASSLGGRTQYF
>TRBJ2-1|TRBD1|NA|TRBV7-3
TGTGCCAGCAGCACATCCGGGACAGGGTCCTACAATGAGCAGTTCTTC
CASSTSGTGSYNEQFF
>TRBJ2-2|NA|NA|TRBV19
TGTGCCAGTAGCGGACAGTACACCGGGGAGCTGTTTTTT
CASSGQYTGELFF
>TRBJ2-5|TRBD2|NA|TRBV7-3
TGTGCCAGCGCAACTAGCGGGATAGAGACCCAGTACTTC
CASATSGIETQYF
>TRBJ2-1|NA|NA|TRBV4-1
TGCGCCAGCAGCCAAGAGCATGGGTGGACTGGGCAGTTCTTC
CASSQEHGWTGQFF
>TRBJ2-6|NA|NA|TRBV3-1/TRBV3-2
TGTGCCAGCAGCCACGGGGGGGCCAACGTCCTGACTTTC
CASSHGGANVLTF
>TRBJ1-3|NA|NA|TRBV5-4
TGTGCCAGCAGCGAGGGCCTTGGAAACACCATATATTTT
CASSEGLGNTIYF
>TRBJ1-3|NA|NA|TRBV28
TGTGCCAGCAGCTGGGGGGGCTCTGGAAACACCATATATTTT
CASSWGGSGNTIYF
>TRBJ1-3|NA|NA|TRBV5-4
TGTGCCAGCAGCTTGGGAGGTCAGGGGTCTGGAAACACCATATATTTT
CASSLGGQGSGNTIYF
>TRBJ1-6|NA|NA|TRBV12-3/TRBV12-4
TGTGCCAGCACCAGGGTGGGTAATTCACCCCTCCACTTT
CASTRVGNSPLHF
>TRBJ1-3|TRBD1|once|TRBV28
TGTGCCAGCAGTCCAGGGGGAGGCGGAAACACCATATATTTT
CASSPGGGGNTIYF
>TRBJ2-5|NA|NA|TRBV27
TGTGCCAGTTCACAGGAAAACCAAGAGACCCAGTACTTC
CASSQENQETQYF
>TRBJ2-1|NA|NA|TRBV7-2
TGTGCCAGCAGCCACCTAAGGGAGGTAGGTAATGAGCAGTTCTTC
CASSHLREVGNEQFF
>TRBJ1-1|NA|once|TRBV7-9
TGTGCCCCTGGGGGTGGAGGGCTGAACACTGAAGCTTTCTTT
CAPGGGGLNTEAFF
>TRBJ2-7|TRBD1|NA|TRBV5-4
TGTGCCAGCCGGGACAGGGGTACTTCCGAGCAGTACTTC
CASRDRGTSEQYF
>TRBJ1-2|NA|NA|TRBV18
TGTGCCAGCTTAGGGCTGGAAGGCGGGGATTATGGCTACACCTTC
CASLGLEGGDYGYTF
>TRBJ2-1|TRBD2|NA|TRBV4-3
TGCGCCAGCAGCCAAGGGACTAGCGGGAGGTTAGGAAACAATGAGCAGTTCTTC
CASSQGTSGRLGNNEQFF
>TRBJ1-3|TRBD1|NA|TRBV5-1
TGCGCCAGCAGCTTGTCGGGTTCAACAGGGGCTGGAAACACCATATATTTT
CASSLSGSTGAGNTIYF
>TRBJ2-1|TRBD1|NA|TRBV14
TGTGCCAGCAGCACCGACAGGGGGCTTGACAATGAGCAGTTCTTC
CASSTDRGLDNEQFF
>TRBJ2-7|TRBD1|NA|TRBV7-9
TGTGCCAGCAACCCGCCCCCTGGGACAGATCCCTACGAGCAGTACTTC
CASNPPPGTDPYEQYF
>TRBJ2-7|NA|NA|TRBV11-2
TGTGCCAGCAGCTTCCGGGGGCGGGAGAAATACGAGCAGTACTTC
CASSFRGREKYEQYF
>TRBJ1-5|NA|NA|TRBV30
TGTGCCTGGACCCGCGGCTTGGGCAATCAGCCCCAGCATTTT
CAWTRGLGNQPQHF
>TRBJ1-1|NA|NA|TRBV19
TGTGCCAGTACCCAGACAGCCCTGAACACTGAAGCTTTCTTT
CASTQTALNTEAFF